This TCR beta chain was observed in a study of blood T cell repertoires in COVID-19 (dated by TCRdb to between 2020 and 2021). Notes on the research overall: Collaborator samples came from the United States, Italy and Spain and covered acute and convalescent phases of COVID-19. Where HLA class I and class II types were available, the types were taken from metadata supplied by the sample provider, not from assay-based typing. Samples were obtained from the ongoing ImmuneRACE study (first 160 participants) and from roughly 1,300 subjects provided by 6 global collaborators. The repertoires were released in a freely available public database intended as a resource for research on the immune response to SARS-CoV-2. The material from the prospective study consisted of cDNA or gDNA derived from T cells, B-cell-depleted T cells, or PBMCs. Subjects who had been exposed to COVID-19, were actively infected with it, or had recovered from it provided the deeply sampled blood TCRbeta repertoires that made up the dataset. A de-identified subject ID, COVID-19 status, age in years and sex were almost always included in the sample metadata. What the authors observed across the whole study: How much clinical and demographic metadata was included differed by source and by participant, and the metadata was provided uncurated.

Whole blood was collected in K2EDTA tubes by collaborating institutions according to the institutions' own protocols. For TCRbeta analysis, collaborators shipped samples as frozen whole blood, isolated PBMCs, or DNA extracted from either of those sample types. Note on this clone: It has no known antigen specificity. No base quality values were provided; no much bigger clone lies one nucleotide off.

The immunoSEQ Assay, a bias-controlled multiplex PCR, was used to amplify TCRbeta CDR3 regions from genomic DNA. On the study's bioinformatics: The number of nucleated cells in each sample was estimated by amplification of reference gene primers within the assay. Sequence reads were collapsed and filtered to measure the absolute abundance of every unique TCRbeta CDR3 rearrangement. Productive Simpson clonality was computed per sample as the square root of Simpson's diversity index over productive rearrangements. Held by TCRdb, this immuneACCESS table contains in-frame sequences only and omits some clones. Under half of the omission traces to an unresolved V gene where checked; the cause of the rest is unknown. The V and J calls and the clone size are those of that table, but D and trimming were determined from the DNA. Within this sample are 150,000 to 200,000 clones, with 80% to 90% of them counted one time only. Around 3.3% of the sample rests with the top ten.

Relative to germline, V is missing 4 bases and J is missing 6 bases, with 3 bases of the junction outside any gene match. From the germline V gene (reference sequence), CDR1 is SEHNR and CDR2 is FQNEAQ. The CDR3 has 12 amino acids, counting the end cysteine and phenylalanine. Only the CDR3 region is kept as DNA, spanning 36 bases read in frame from base 1. Sequenced material: peripheral blood. The sequence derives from a man in his 60s with acute or convalescent COVID-19. The chain uses TRBV7-9 and TRBJ2-7, with 7 middle bases fitting TRBD2. CDR3 loop: CASSSGTTEQYF. The DNA is as follows: TGTGCCAGCAGCTCCGGGACTACCGAGCAGTACTTC.